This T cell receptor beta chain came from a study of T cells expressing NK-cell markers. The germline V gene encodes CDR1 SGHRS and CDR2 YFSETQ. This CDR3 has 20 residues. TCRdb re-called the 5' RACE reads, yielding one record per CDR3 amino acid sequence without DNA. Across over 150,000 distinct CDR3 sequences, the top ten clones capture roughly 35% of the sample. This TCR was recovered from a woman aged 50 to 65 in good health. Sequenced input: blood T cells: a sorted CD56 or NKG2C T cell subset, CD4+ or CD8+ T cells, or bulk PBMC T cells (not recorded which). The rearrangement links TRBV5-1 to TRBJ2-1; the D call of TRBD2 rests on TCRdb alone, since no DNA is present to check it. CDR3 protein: CASSLTQGTSGMNSYNEQFF.